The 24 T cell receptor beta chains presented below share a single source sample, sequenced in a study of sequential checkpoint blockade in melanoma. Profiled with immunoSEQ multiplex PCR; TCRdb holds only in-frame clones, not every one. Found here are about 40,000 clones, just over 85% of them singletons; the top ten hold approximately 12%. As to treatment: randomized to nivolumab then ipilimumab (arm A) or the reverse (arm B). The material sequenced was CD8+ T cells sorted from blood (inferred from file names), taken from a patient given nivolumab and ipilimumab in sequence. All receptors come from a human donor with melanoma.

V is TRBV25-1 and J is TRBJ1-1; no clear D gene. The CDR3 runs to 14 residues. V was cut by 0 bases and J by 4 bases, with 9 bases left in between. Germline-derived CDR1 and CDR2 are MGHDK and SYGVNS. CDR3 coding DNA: TGTGCCAGCAGTGAATACGGGGAGAGCACTGAAGCTTTCTTT. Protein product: CASSEYGESTEAFF.

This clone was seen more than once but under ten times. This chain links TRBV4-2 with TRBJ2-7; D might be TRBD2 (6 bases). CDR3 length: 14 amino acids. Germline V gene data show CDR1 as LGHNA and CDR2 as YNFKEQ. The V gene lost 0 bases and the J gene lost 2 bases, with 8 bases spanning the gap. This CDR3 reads CASSQEEGTYEQYF. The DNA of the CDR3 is TGTGCCAGCAGCCAAGAGGAGGGAACCTACGAGCAGTACTTC.

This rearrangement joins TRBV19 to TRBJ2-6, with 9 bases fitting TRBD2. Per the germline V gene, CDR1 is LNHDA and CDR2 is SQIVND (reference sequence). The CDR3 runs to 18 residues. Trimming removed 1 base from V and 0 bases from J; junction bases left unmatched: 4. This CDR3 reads CASSIGLAGSSGANVLTF. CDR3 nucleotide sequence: TGTGCCAGTAGTATAGGGCTAGCGGGGAGCTCTGGGGCCAACGTCCTGACTTTC.

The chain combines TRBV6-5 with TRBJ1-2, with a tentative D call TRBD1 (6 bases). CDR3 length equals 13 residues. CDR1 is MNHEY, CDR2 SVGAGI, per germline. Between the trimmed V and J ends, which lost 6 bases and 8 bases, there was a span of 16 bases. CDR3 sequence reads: CASSPGGARGYTF. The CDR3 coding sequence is TGTGCCAGCAGCCCTGGGGGGGCGCGAGGCTACACCTTC.

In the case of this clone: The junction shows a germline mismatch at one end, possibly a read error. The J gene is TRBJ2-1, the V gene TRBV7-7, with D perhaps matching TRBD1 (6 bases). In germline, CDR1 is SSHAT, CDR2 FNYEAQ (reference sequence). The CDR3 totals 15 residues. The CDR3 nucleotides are TGTGCTAGCAGCGCCGCCAGGGGCCCCTACAATGAGCAGTTCTTC. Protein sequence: CASSAARGPYNEQFF. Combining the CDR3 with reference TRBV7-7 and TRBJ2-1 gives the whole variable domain GAGVSQSPRYKVTKRGQDVTLRCDPISSHATLYWYQQALGQGPEFLTYFNYEAQPDKSGLPSDRFSAERPEGSISTLTIQRTEQRDSAMYRCASSAARGPYNEQFFGPGTRLTVL.

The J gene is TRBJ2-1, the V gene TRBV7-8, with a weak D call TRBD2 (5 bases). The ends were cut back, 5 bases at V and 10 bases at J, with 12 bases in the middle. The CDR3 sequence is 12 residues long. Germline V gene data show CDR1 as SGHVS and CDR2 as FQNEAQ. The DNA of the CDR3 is TGTGCCAGCAGCCCCCTCGGGAACGAGCAGTTCTTC. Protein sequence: CASSPLGNEQFF. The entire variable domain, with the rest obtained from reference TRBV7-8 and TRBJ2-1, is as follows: GAGVSQSPRYKVAKRGQDVALRCDPISGHVSLFWYQQALGQGPEFLTYFQNEAQLDKSGLPSDRFFAERPEGSVSTLKIQRTQQEDSAVYLCASSPLGNEQFFGPGTRLTVL.

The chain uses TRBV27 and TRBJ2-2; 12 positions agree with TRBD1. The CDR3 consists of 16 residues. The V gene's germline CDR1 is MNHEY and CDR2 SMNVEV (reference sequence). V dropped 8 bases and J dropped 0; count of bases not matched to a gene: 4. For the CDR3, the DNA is TGTGCCAGCGGGGACAGGGGGCGACCGAACACCGGGGAGCTGTTTTTT. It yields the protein CASGDRGRPNTGELFF.

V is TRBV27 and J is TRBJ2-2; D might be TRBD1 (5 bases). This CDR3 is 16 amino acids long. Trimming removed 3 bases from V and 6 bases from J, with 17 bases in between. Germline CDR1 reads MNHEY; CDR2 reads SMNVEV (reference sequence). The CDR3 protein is CASSFGARVLPGELFF. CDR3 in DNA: TGTGCCAGCAGTTTTGGGGCTAGAGTCTTACCCGGGGAGCTGTTTTTT.

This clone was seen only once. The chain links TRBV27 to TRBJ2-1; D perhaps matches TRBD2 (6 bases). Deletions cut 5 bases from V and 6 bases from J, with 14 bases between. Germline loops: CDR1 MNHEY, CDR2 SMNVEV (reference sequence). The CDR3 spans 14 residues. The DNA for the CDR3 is TGTGCCAGCAGTGCAGAAGGGACTCGCAATGAGCAGTTCTTC. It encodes CASSAEGTRNEQFF.

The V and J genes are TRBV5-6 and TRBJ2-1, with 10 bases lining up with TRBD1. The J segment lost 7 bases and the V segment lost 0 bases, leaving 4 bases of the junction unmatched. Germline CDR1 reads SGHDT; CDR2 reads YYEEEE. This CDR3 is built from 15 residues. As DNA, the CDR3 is TGTGCCAGCAGCTTGGGGACAGGGGGAAGGAATGAGCAGTTCTTC. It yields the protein CASSLGTGGRNEQFF.

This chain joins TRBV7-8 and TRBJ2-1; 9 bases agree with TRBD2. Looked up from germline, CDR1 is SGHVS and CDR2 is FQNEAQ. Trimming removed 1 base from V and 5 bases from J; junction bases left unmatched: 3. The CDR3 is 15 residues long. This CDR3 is CASSLGLAAHNEQFF. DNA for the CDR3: TGTGCCAGCAGCTTAGGACTAGCGGCACACAATGAGCAGTTCTTC.

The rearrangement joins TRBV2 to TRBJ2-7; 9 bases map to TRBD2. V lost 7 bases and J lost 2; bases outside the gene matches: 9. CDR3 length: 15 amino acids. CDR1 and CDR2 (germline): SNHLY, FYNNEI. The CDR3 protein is CASTTRLAGPYEQYV. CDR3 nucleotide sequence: TGTGCCAGCACCACGAGGCTAGCGGGACCCTACGAGCAGTACGTC.

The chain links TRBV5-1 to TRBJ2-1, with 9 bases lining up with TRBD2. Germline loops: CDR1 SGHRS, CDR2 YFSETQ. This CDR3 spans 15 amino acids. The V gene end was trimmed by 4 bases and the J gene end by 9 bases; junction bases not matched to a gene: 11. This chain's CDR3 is CASSLTSGATSEQFF. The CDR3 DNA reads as TGCGCCAGCAGCCTGACTAGCGGAGCTACTAGTGAGCAGTTCTTC.

CDR3 bases: TGTGCCAGCCGTTCAGGGGTTTGGTCCTACGAGCAGTACTTC. Residues: CASRSGVWSYEQYF. The chain is built from TRBV2 and TRBJ2-7, with a weak D call TRBD1 (6 bases). The germline V gene has CDR1 SNHLY and CDR2 FYNNEI. The CDR3 covers 14 residues. V was trimmed by 8 bases and J by 1 base, leaving 15 bases between them.

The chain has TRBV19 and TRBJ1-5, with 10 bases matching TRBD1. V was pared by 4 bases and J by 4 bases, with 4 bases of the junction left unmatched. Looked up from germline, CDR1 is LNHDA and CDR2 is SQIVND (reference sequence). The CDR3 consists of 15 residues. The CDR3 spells CASSRDRGRNQPQHF. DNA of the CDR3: TGTGCCAGTAGTAGGGACAGGGGACGAAATCAGCCCCAGCATTTT.

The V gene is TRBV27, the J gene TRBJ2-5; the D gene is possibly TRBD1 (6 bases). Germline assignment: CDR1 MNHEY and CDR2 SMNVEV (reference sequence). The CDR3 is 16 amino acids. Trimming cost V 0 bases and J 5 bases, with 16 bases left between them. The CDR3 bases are TGTGCCAGCAGTTTATCGGTCCGCCAGGGGTGGGAGACCCAGTACTTC. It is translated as CASSLSVRQGWETQYF.

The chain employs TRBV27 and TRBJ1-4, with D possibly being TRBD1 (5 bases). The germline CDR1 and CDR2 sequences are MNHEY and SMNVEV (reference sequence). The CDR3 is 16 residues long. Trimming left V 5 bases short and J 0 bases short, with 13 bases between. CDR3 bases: TGTGCCAGCAGTCCCCGACAGTATGCAACTAATGAAAAACTGTTTTTT. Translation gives CASSPRQYATNEKLFF.

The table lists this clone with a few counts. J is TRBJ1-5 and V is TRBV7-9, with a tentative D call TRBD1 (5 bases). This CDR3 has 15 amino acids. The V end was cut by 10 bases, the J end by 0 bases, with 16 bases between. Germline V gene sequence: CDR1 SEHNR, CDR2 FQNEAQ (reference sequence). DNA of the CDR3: TGTGCCACAGGGCACGGTCCTAATAGCAATCAGCCCCAGCATTTT. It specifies CATGHGPNSNQPQHF.

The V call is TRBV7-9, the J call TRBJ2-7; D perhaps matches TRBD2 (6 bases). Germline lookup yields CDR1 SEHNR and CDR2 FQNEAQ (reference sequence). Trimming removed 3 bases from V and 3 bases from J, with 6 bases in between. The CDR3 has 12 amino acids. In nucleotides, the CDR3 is TGTGCCAGCAGCTTGGACTACTACGAGCAGTACGTC. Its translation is CASSLDYYEQYV.

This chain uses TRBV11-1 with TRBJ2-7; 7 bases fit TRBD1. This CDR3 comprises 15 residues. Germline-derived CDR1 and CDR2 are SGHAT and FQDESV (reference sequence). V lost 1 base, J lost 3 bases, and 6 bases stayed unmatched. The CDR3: CASSLERGRNYEQYF. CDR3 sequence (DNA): TGTGCCAGCAGCTTAGAGAGGGGGCGTAACTACGAGCAGTACTTC.

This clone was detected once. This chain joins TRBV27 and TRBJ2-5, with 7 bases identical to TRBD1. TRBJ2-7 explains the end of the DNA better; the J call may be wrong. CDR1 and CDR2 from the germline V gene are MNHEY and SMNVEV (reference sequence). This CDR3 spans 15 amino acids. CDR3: CASSLLRDRVLEQYF. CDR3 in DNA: TGTGCCAGCAGTTTGCTCCGGGACAGAGTCCTCGAGCAGTACTTC.

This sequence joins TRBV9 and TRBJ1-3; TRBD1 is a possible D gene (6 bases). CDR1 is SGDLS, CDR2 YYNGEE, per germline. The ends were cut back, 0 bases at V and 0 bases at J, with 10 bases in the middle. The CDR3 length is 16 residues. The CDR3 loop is CASSVGGGVSGNTIYF. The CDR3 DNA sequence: TGTGCCAGCAGCGTAGGGGGGGGCGTCTCTGGAAACACCATATATTTT. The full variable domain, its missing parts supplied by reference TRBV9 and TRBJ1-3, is DSGVTQTPKHLITATGQRVTLRCSPRSGDLSVYWYQQSLDQGLQFLIQYYNGEERAKGNILERFSAQQFPDLHSELNLSSLELGDSALYFCASSVGGGVSGNTIYFGEGSWLTVV.

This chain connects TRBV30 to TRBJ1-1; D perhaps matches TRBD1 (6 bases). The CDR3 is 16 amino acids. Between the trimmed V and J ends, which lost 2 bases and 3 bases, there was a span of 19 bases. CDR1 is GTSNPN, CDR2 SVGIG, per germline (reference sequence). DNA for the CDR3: TGTGCCTGGAGTATCCCCGGGGTGGGGGCCTACACTGAAGCTTTCTTT. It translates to CAWSIPGVGAYTEAFF. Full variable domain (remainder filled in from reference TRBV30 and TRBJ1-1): SQTIHQWPATLVQPVGSPLSLECTVEGTSNPNLYWYRQAAGRGLQLLFYSVGIGQISSEVPQNLSASRPQDRQFILSSKKLLLSDSGFYLCAWSIPGVGAYTEAFFGQGTRLTVV.

The CDR3 loop is CASSTNRGSSYEQYF. CDR3 bases: TGTGCCAGCAGTACCAATAGGGGGAGCTCCTACGAGCAGTACTTC. The chain carries TRBV28 and TRBJ2-7; perhaps TRBD1 as D (6 bases). Trimming took 5 bases from V and 0 from J, leaving 14 bases between them. The CDR3 consists of 15 residues. CDR1 and CDR2 from the germline V gene are MDHEN and SYDVKM.